Presented here are 26 T cell receptor beta chains from one specimen sequenced in a study of blood T cell repertoires in COVID-19. The table came from immunoSEQ multiplex PCR; TCRdb's copy has only in-frame clones and leaves some out. Of about 140,000 clones listed, 84% are singletons. The sample taken for sequencing was peripheral blood. The receptors shown here come from a woman over 75 in a cohort sampled during active or convalescent COVID-19.

The rearrangement links TRBV5-1 to TRBJ2-7; a weak D match, TRBD1 (6 bases). Trimming took 4 bases from V and 1 from J, leaving 12 bases between them. The germline gives CDR1 SGHRS, CDR2 YFSETQ. The CDR3 is 14 amino acids. CDR3 loop: CASSPRTVSYEQYF. In nucleotides, the CDR3 is TGCGCCAGCAGCCCCCGGACAGTTTCCTACGAGCAGTACTTC.

The chain employs TRBV15 and TRBJ2-3; TRBD2 matches 9 bases. Germline CDR1 is LNHNV and CDR2 is YYDKDF (reference sequence). CDR3 length: 16 residues. With 0 bases clipped from V and 4 bases from J, the junction kept 5 bases outside the gene matches. DNA of the CDR3: TGTGCCACCAGCAGAGAGCGAGCGGGGGGTCCAGATACGCAGTATTTT. It is translated as CATSRERAGGPDTQYF.

The genes are TRBV27 and TRBJ1-2; D not resolved. This CDR3 spans 14 amino acids. CDR1 and CDR2 from the germline V gene are MNHEY and SMNVEV (reference sequence). The ends were cut back, 2 bases at V and 1 base at J, with 8 bases in the middle. DNA of the CDR3: TGTGCCAGCAGTTTAAACGGTTTTAACTATGGCTACACCTTC. It translates to CASSLNGFNYGYTF.

This clone was seen a single time. This rearrangement joins TRBV5-4 to TRBJ1-1; no clear D. CDR1 is SGHNT and CDR2 is YYREEE in the germline V gene (reference sequence). V lost 1 base to trimming and J lost 0 bases, with 4 bases between them. The CDR3 is 13 residues long. The CDR3 region is CASSLSVNTEAFF. CDR3 nucleotides: TGTGCCAGCAGCTTGTCTGTGAACACTGAAGCTTTCTTT. Supplemented by reference TRBV5-4 and TRBJ1-1, the full variable domain reads ETGVTQSPTHLIKTRGQQVTLRCSSQSGHNTVSWYQQALGQGPQFIFQYYREEENGRGNFPPRFSGLQFPNYSSELNVNALELDDSALYLCASSLSVNTEAFFGQGTRLTVV.

V is TRBV29-1 and J is TRBJ1-1; D is uncertain. V was cut by 1 base and J by 4 bases, with 16 bases left in between. The CDR3 spans 15 residues. Germline V gene lookup returns CDR1 SQVTM and CDR2 ANQGSEA. The chain's CDR3 is CSVEGWGGRRTEAFF. The CDR3 DNA reads as TGCAGCGTTGAAGGCTGGGGAGGGAGACGCACTGAAGCTTTCTTT.

The V call is TRBV7-9, the J call TRBJ2-5; weak D call: TRBD1 (6 bases). From germline, CDR1 is SEHNR and CDR2 FQNEAQ (reference sequence). The CDR3 has 13 residues. V lost 5 bases, J lost 4 bases, and 11 bases lay in between. The CDR3 DNA reads TGTGCCAGCAGCAGAACAGGGTCAGAGACCCAGTACTTC. It translates to CASSRTGSETQYF.

This chain uses TRBV5-6 with TRBJ1-2; D gene unclear. This CDR3 has 15 amino acids. The ends were cut back, 5 bases at V and 2 bases at J, with 16 bases in the middle. CDR1 SGHDT and CDR2 YYEEEE come from the germline V gene. This chain's CDR3 is CASRYLGRENYGYTF. The CDR3 DNA follows: TGTGCCAGCAGATATTTAGGACGGGAGAACTATGGCTACACCTTC.

The V and J genes are TRBV28 and TRBJ2-1; 7 nucleotides align to TRBD1. Germline CDR1 and CDR2: MDHEN and SYDVKM. The V gene end was trimmed by 4 bases and the J gene end by 6 bases; junction bases not matched to a gene: 0. The CDR3 loop spans 12 amino acids. CDR3 coding DNA: TGTGCCAGCAGTTCAGGGGGCAATGAGCAGTTCTTC. Encoded protein: CASSSGGNEQFF.

The chain links TRBV27 to TRBJ2-1, with 8 bases that match TRBD1. The V and J ends lost 6 bases and 2 bases, in that order; junction bases with no gene match: 6. Germline V CDR1 and CDR2: MNHEY, SMNVEV (reference sequence). The CDR3 runs to 15 residues. In DNA, the CDR3 is TGTGCCAGCAGCGTTGACAGGGGACCCTACAATGAGCAGTTCTTC. Protein product: CASSVDRGPYNEQFF.

This rearrangement joins TRBV4-1 to TRBJ2-7, with D possibly matching TRBD1 (5 bases). Between the trimmed V and J ends, which lost 5 bases and 2 bases, there was a span of 19 bases. This CDR3 spans 16 amino acids. Germline V CDR1 and CDR2: MGHRA, YSYEKL. CDR3 sequence: CASSIQGGILPYEQYF. The CDR3 DNA reads TGCGCCAGCAGCATCCAGGGTGGGATCCTACCCTACGAGCAGTACTTC.

The rearrangement links TRBV4-3 to TRBJ1-6; D gene ambiguous. This CDR3 spans 12 amino acids. V lost 0 bases, J lost 13 bases, and 7 bases lay in between. Germline loops: CDR1 LGHNA, CDR2 YSLEER. CDR3 protein: CASSQDRGPLHF. DNA of the CDR3: TGCGCCAGCAGCCAAGATCGGGGTCCCCTCCACTTT.

The gene calls are TRBV29-1 and TRBJ2-7; D perhaps matches TRBD1 (6 bases). Germline V gene sequence: CDR1 SQVTM, CDR2 ANQGSEA. The V end was cut by 6 bases, the J end by 3 bases, with 15 bases between. CDR3 length: 13 residues. The CDR3 loop reads CSVGRDIGYEQYF. The CDR3 DNA reads as TGCAGCGTCGGCCGGGACATAGGCTACGAGCAGTACTTC.

This chain uses TRBV6-4 with TRBJ2-7, with no clear D. The CDR3 covers 14 residues. The ends were cut back, 0 bases at V and 1 base at J, with 7 bases in the middle. Germline V gene lookup returns CDR1 MRHNA and CDR2 SNTAGT. The CDR3 spells CASSDSGRSYEQYV. Here the CDR3 DNA reads TGTGCCAGCAGTGACTCCGGTCGGTCCTACGAGCAGTACGTC.

This clone was recorded only once. The chain links TRBV7-2 to TRBJ1-4; 7 bases are shared with TRBD1. Germline V gene sequence: CDR1 SGHTA, CDR2 FQGNSA. The CDR3 consists of 15 residues. Trimming removed 1 base from V and 8 bases from J; junction bases left unmatched: 7. In DNA, the CDR3 is TGTGCCAGCAGCTTAGGCAACAGGGGTGGGGAAAAACTGTTTTTT. This sequence encodes CASSLGNRGGEKLFF.

This clone was observed a single time. The chain links TRBV11-2 to TRBJ1-1; D is possibly TRBD1 (6 bases). Germline CDR1 SGHAT, CDR2 FQNNGV. V was shortened by 2 bases and J by 3 bases, with 13 bases between the two germline ends. The CDR3 has 15 residues. The CDR3: CASSLWGGVDTEAFF. As DNA, the CDR3 is TGTGCCAGCAGCTTATGGGGGGGCGTCGACACTGAAGCTTTCTTT.

The genes are TRBV7-3 and TRBJ1-1; 10 bases align to TRBD1. There are 13 residues in the CDR3. V lost 4 bases to trimming and J lost 11 bases; unmatched junction nucleotides: 7. The germline gives CDR1 SGHTA, CDR2 FQGTGA. CDR3 sequence: CASSSLDRGEAFF. Here the CDR3 DNA reads TGTGCCAGCAGCTCCCTGGACAGGGGGGAGGCTTTCTTT.

This chain links TRBV3-1 (or the pseudogene TRBV3-2) with TRBJ2-4, with 7 positions matching TRBD1. CDR3 length: 15 residues. The germline CDR1 and CDR2 sequences are LGHDT and YNNKEL (reference sequence). V lost 4 bases, J lost 7 bases, and 10 bases stayed unmatched. The CDR3, as DNA: TGTGCCAGCAGCCCACAAAGGACAGGATGGAACATTCAGTACTTC. As protein: CASSPQRTGWNIQYF.

The chain combines TRBV11-3 with TRBJ2-3; a possible D gene is TRBD2 (5 bases). This CDR3 region has 14 residues. The V gene's germline CDR1 is SGHNT and CDR2 YENEEA. V shed 5 bases and J shed 1 base, with 10 bases lying between them. DNA of the CDR3: TGTGCCAGCAGCAAAGGACTGGGCACAGATACGCAGTATTTT. Translating it yields CASSKGLGTDTQYF.

This rearrangement joins TRBV5-1 to TRBJ1-3; no clear D. This CDR3 spans 14 amino acids. Germline loops: CDR1 SGHRS, CDR2 YFSETQ. V lost 0 bases, J lost 2 bases, and 6 bases lay in between. The CDR3 is CASSLGGAGNTIYF. The CDR3 nucleotides read TGCGCCAGCAGCTTGGGCGGGGCTGGAAACACCATATATTTT. Together with reference TRBV5-1 and TRBJ1-3, the CDR3 gives the full variable domain: KAGVTQTPRYLIKTRGQQVTLSCSPISGHRSVSWYQQTPGQGLQFLFEYFSETQRNKGNFPGRFSGRQFSNSRSEMNVSTLELGDSALYLCASSLGGAGNTIYFGEGSWLTVV.

This rearrangement joins TRBV6-5 to TRBJ1-4, with 7 bases matching TRBD1. After removal of 0 bases from V and 6 bases from J, the junction contained 4 bases not matched to a gene. This CDR3 contains 15 residues. Germline values: CDR1 MNHEY, CDR2 SVGAGI. CDR3 sequence: CASSYSTGFDEKLFF. The CDR3 coding sequence is TGTGCCAGCAGTTACTCGACAGGGTTTGATGAAAAACTGTTTTTT.

This clone was found once. The V and J genes are TRBV5-5 and TRBJ1-5; 8 bases match TRBD1. This CDR3 is built from 14 residues. V dropped 0 bases and J dropped 4; count of bases not matched to a gene: 0. The germline gives CDR1 SGHKS, CDR2 YYEKEE (reference sequence). CDR3: CASSLGTGNQPQHF. CDR3 coding DNA: TGTGCCAGCAGCTTGGGGACAGGGAATCAGCCCCAGCATTTT.

The table lists this clone with a few counts. The CDR3 region is CASSLGRTSGVPYEQYF. CDR3 coding DNA: TGTGCCAGCAGCTTGGGGAGGACTAGCGGGGTCCCCTACGAGCAGTACTTC. The chain joins TRBV11-2 to TRBJ2-7; 12 nucleotides agree with TRBD2. The CDR3 is 17 amino acids. V gave up 3 bases and J gave up 2 bases; unmatched junction bases: 8. Germline V CDR1 and CDR2: SGHAT, FQNNGV.

This clone is a singleton in its sample. The chain has TRBV24-1 and TRBJ1-6; 7 bases align to TRBD1. The V gene's germline CDR1 is KGHDR and CDR2 SFDVKD. CDR3 size: 17 residues. The V and J ends lost 4 bases and 6 bases, in that order; junction bases with no gene match: 11. CDR3 loop: CATSDLRGRDCNSPLHF. CDR3 DNA: TGTGCCACCAGTGACCTCAGGGGGAGAGATTGTAATTCACCCCTCCACTTT.

The CDR3 DNA reads TGTGCCAGCAGTTCCACAGGATATTCTGGAAACACCATATATTTT. This sequence encodes CASSSTGYSGNTIYF. The chain has TRBV6-2 or TRBV6-3 and TRBJ1-3; a possible D gene is TRBD1 (5 bases). The V gene lost 4 bases and the J gene lost 1 base, with 11 bases spanning the gap. This CDR3 spans 15 amino acids. Germline V lookup: CDR1 MNHEY, CDR2 SVGEGT.

CDR3 coding DNA: TGCGCCAGCAGCTTGTCACTGCTAGATACGCAGTATTTT. Translating it yields CASSLSLLDTQYF. This chain connects TRBV5-1 to TRBJ2-3; D call uncertain. Germline V gene sequence: CDR1 SGHRS, CDR2 YFSETQ. This CDR3 comprises 13 residues. With 1 base removed from V and 5 bases from J, the gap between germline ends came to 8 bases.

The gene calls are TRBV5-1 and TRBJ2-5; a weak D match, TRBD2 (6 bases). Germline CDR1 reads SGHRS; CDR2 reads YFSETQ. V was shortened by 0 bases and J by 0 bases, with 21 bases between the two germline ends. The CDR3 is 19 amino acids. The CDR3 nucleotides read TGCGCCAGCAGCTTGGGGGGAGCCCCACTAGCCCTGTACCAAGAGACCCAGTACTTC. It encodes CASSLGGAPLALYQETQYF. Full variable domain (outside the CDR3, taken from reference TRBV5-1 and TRBJ2-5): KAGVTQTPRYLIKTRGQQVTLSCSPISGHRSVSWYQQTPGQGLQFLFEYFSETQRNKGNFPGRFSGRQFSNSRSEMNVSTLELGDSALYLCASSLGGAPLALYQETQYFGPGTRLLVL.